This T cell receptor (beta chain) was documented in a study of Graves' ophthalmopathy and Graves' hyperthyroidism. This clonotype occurred many times. Its antigen is not known. General study findings and limits: The model's ophthalmopathy progression predictions had roughly 65% sensitivity and 72% to 75% specificity.

Amplification from RNA transcripts yielded the TCR beta CDR3 regions. Following a first-round RT-PCR that used HTBI primers, a second-round multiplex PCR was carried out. TCRdb passed the multiplex PCR reads through MiXCR, listing each CDR3 protein once. The table includes around 470,000 distinct CDR3 sequences, about an eighth detected once. PBMCs stemmed from around 9 ml of fresh peripheral blood. Input material: blood. The clonotype originates from a young woman with Graves' ophthalmopathy.

The CDR3: CASSLSSGGAGYEQYF. CDR3 sequence (DNA): TGTGCCAGCAGTTTATCTAGCGGGGGGGCCGGGTACGAGCAGTACTTC. This chain connects TRBV28 to TRBJ2-7; 12 bases match TRBD2. J lost 4 bases, V lost 1 base, and 5 bases had no gene match. Germline V lookup: CDR1 MDHEN, CDR2 SYDVKM. The CDR3 covers 16 residues.